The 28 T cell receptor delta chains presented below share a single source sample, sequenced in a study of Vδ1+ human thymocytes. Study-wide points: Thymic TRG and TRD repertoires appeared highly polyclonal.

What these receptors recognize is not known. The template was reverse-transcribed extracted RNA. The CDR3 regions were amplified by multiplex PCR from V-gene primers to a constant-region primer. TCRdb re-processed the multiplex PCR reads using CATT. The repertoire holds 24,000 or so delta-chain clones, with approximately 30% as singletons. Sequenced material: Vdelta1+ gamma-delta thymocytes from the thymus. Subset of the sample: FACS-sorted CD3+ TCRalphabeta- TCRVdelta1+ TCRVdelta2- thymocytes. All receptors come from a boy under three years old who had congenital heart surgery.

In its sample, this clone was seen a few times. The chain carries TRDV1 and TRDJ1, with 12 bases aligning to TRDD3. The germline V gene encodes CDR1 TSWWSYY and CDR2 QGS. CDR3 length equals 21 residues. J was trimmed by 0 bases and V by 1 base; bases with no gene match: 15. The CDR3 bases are TGTGCTCTTGGGGAACCCAAGCCCCTCCTGGGGGATACGGCCTACACCGATAAACTCATCTTT. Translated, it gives CALGEPKPLLGDTAYTDKLIF.

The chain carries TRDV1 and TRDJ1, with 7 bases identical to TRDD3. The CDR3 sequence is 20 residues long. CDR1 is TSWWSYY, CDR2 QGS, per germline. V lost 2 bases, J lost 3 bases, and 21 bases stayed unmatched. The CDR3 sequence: CALGERFAYSAGGIPDKLIF. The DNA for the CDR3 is TGTGCTCTTGGGGAAAGGTTTGCCTACAGCGCTGGGGGGATCCCCGATAAACTCATCTTT.

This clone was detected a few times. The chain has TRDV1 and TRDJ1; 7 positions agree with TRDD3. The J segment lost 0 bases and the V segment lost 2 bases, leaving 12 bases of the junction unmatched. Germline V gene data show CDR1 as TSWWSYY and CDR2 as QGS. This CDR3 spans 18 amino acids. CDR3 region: CALGEVAGVLGYTDKLIF. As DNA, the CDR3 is TGTGCTCTTGGGGAAGTAGCGGGCGTACTGGGGTACACCGATAAACTCATCTTT.

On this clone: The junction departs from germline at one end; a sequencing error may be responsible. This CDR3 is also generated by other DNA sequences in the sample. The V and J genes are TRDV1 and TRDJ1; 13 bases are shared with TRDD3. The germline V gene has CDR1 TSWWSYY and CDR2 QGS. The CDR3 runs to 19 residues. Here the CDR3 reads CALGPPALSTGGYAGKLTF. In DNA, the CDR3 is TGTGCTCTTGGGCCACCCGCCTTATCCACTGGGGGATACGCGGGTAAACTCACCTTT.

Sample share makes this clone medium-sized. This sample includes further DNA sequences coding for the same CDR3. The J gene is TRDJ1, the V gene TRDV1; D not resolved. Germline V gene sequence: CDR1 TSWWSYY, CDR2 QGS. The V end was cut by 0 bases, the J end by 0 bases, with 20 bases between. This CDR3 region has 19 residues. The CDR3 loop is CALGELGHLFRLYTDKLIF. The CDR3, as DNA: TGTGCTCTTGGGGAACTAGGCCATCTGTTCCGACTCTACACCGATAAACTCATCTTT.

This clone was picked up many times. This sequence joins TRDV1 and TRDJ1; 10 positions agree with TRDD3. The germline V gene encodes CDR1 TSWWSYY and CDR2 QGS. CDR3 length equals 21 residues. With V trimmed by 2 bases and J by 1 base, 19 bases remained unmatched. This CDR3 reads CALGEKTLRAGGYRRTDKLIF. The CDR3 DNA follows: TGTGCTCTTGGGGAAAAAACCCTACGGGCTGGGGGATATAGGCGCACCGATAAACTCATCTTT.

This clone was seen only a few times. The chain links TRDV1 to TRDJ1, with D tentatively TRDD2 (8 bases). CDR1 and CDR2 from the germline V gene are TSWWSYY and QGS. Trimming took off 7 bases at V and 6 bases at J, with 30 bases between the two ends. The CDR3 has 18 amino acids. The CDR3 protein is CALALHASYVLGTNKLIF. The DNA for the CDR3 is TGTGCTCTTGCACTCCACGCTTCCTACGTACTGGGGACTAATAAACTCATCTTT.

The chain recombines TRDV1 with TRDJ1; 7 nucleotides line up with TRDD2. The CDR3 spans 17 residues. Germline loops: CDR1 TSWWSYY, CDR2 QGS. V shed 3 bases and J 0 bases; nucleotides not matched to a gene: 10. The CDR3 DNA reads TGTGCTCTTGGGGAGGCCTTCCTGACCCACAACACCGATAAACTCATCTTT. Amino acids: CALGEAFLTHNTDKLIF.

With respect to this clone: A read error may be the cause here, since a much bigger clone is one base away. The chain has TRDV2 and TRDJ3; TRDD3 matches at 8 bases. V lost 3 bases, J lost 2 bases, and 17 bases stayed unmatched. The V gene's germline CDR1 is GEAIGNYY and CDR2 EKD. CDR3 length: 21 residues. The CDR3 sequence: CACDCLLGVKGLTWDTRQMFF. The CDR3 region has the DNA TGTGCCTGTGACTGTTTACTGGGGGTCAAGGGGCTTACCTGGGACACCCGACAGATGTTTTTC.

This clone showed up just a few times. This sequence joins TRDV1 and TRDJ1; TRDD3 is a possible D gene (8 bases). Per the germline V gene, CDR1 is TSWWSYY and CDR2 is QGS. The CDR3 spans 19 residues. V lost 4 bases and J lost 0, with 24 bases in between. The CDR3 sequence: CALGVFLLGAGGYTDKLIF. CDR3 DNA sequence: TGTGCTCTTGGGGTGTTCCTACTGGGGGCTGGGGGGTACACCGATAAACTCATCTTT.

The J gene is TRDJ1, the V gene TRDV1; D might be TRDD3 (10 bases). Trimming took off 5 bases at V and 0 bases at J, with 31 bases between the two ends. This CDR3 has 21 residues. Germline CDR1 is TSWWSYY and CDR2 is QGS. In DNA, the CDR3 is TGTGCTCTTGGGAACCTTCCTACGGGGGATACGCCGTGGAGGTACACCGATAAACTCATCTTT. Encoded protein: CALGNLPTGDTPWRYTDKLIF.

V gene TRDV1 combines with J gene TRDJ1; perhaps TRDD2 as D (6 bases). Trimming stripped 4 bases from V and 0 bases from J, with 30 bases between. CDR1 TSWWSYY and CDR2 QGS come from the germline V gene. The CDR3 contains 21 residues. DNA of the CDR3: TGTGCTCTTGGGGTTCACCTTCCACTTGTTCGTACTGCCTCTCACACCGATAAACTCATCTTT. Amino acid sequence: CALGVHLPLVRTASHTDKLIF.

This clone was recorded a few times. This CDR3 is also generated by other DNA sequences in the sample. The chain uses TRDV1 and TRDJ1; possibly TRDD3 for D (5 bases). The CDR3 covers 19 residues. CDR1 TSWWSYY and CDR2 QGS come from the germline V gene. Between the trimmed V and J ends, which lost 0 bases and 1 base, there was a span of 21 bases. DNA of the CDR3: TGTGCTCTTGGGGAACTAGATCGTCGAAGAGATACTGCCACCGATAAACTCATCTTT. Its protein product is CALGELDRRRDTATDKLIF.

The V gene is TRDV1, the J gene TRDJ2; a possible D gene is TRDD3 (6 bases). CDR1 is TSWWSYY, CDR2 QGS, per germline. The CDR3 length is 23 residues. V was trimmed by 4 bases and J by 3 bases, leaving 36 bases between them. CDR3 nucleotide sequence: TGTGCTCTTGGGGGAACCGAGGTGATCGAGGGGGAGTCGGGTTCTGGGCTGACAGCACAACTCTTCTTT. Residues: CALGGTEVIEGESGSGLTAQLFF.

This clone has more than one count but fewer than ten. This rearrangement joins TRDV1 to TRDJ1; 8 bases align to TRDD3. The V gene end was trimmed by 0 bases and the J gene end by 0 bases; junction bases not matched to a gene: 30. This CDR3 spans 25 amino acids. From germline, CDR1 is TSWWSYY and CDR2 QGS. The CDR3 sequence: CALGELRGTGSTTGGSAPYTDKLIF. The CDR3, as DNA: TGTGCTCTTGGGGAACTTAGGGGCACAGGATCTACCACTGGGGGTTCAGCCCCGTACACCGATAAACTCATCTTT.

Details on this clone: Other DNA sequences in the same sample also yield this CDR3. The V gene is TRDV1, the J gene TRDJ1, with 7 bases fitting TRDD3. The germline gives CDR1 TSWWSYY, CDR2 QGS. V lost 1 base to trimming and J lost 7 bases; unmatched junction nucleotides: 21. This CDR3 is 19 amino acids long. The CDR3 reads CALGEPPYSGGMISPKLIF. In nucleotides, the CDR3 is TGTGCTCTTGGGGAACCCCCCTATTCTGGGGGCATGATCAGCCCTAAACTCATCTTT.

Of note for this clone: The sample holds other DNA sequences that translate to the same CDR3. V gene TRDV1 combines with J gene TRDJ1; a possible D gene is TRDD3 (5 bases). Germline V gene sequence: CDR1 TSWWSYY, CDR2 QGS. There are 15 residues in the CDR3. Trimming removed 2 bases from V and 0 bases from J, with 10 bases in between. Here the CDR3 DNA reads TGTGCTCTTGGGGAAACTCTGGGTGACACCGATAAACTCATCTTT. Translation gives CALGETLGDTDKLIF.

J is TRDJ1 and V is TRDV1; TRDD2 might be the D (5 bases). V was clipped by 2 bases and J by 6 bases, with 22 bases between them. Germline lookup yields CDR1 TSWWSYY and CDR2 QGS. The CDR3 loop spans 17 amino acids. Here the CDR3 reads CALGESPYFPQGYKLIF. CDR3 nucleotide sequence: TGTGCTCTTGGGGAATCCCCCTACTTTCCTCAAGGGTATAAACTCATCTTT.

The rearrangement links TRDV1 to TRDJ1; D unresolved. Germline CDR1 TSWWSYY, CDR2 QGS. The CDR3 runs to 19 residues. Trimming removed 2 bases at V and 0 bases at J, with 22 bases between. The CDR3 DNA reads TGTGCTCTTGGGGAATATTTCTACCGGGGCTACGAGTACACCGATAAACTCATCTTT. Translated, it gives CALGEYFYRGYEYTDKLIF.

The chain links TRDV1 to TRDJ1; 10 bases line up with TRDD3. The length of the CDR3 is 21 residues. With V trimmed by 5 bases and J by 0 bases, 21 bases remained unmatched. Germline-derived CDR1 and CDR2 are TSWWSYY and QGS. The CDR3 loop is CALGYPRGLGDPPSYTDKLIF. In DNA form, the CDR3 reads TGTGCTCTTGGGTACCCTAGAGGACTGGGGGATCCCCCCTCGTACACCGATAAACTCATCTTT.

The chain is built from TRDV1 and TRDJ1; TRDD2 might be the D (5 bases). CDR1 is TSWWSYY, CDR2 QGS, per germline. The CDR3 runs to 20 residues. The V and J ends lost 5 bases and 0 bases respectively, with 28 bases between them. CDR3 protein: CALGNASPLDVATYTDKLIF. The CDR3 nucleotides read TGTGCTCTTGGGAATGCTTCCCCTCTCGACGTCGCGACATACACCGATAAACTCATCTTT.

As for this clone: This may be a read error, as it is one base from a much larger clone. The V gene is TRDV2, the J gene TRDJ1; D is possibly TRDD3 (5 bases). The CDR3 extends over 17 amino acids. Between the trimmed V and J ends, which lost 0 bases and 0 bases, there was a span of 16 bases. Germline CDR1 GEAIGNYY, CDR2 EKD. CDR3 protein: CACDTGWDPQYTDKLIF. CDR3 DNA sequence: TGTGCCTGTGACACCGGGTGGGATCCCCAGTACACCGATAAACTCATCTTT.

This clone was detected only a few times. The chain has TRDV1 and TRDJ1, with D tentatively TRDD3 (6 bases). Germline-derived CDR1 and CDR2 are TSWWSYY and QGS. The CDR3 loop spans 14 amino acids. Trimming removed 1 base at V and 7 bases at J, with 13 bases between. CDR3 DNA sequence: TGTGCTCTTGGGGAACGCATTGGGGGGCCTAAACTCATCTTT. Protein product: CALGERIGGPKLIF.

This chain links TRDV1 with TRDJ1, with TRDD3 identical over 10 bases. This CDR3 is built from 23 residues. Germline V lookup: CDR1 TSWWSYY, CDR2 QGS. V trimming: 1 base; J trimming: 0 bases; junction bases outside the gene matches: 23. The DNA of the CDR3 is TGTGCTCTTGGGGAACCTAGATCCTACTTGGTGGGGGATACAGGTATCTACACCGATAAACTCATCTTT. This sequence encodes CALGEPRSYLVGDTGIYTDKLIF.

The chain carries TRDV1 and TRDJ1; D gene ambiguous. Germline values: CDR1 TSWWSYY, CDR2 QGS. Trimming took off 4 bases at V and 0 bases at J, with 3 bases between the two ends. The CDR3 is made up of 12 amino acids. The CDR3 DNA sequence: TGTGCTCTTGGGGCTAACACCGATAAACTCATCTTT. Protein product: CALGANTDKLIF.

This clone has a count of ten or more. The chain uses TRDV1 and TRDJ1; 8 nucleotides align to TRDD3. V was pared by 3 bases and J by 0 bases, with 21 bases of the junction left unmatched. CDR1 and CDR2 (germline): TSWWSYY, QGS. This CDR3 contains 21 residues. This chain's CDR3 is CALGDPLTDGGCGPYTDKLIF. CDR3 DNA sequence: TGTGCTCTTGGGGATCCTTTAACGGATGGGGGATGCGGACCGTACACCGATAAACTCATCTTT.

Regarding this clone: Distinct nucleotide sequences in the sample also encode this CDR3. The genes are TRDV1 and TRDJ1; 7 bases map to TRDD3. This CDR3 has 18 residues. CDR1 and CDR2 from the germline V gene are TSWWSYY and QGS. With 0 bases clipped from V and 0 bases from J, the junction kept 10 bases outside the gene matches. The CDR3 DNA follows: TGTGCTCTTGGGGAACTAAGGCTGGGGGTCCCGTACACCGATAAACTCATCTTT. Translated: CALGELRLGVPYTDKLIF.

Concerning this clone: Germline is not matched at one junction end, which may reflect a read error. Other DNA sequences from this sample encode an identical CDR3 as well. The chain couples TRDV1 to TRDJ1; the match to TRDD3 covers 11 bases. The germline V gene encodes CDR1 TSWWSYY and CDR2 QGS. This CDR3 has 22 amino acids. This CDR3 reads CALGELRSLTGGYWEYTDKLIF. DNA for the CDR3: TGTGCTCTTGGGGAACTCCGCTCCTTAACTGGGGGATATTGGGAGTACACTGATAAACTCATCTTT.